Below, 5 T cell receptor beta chains from the same sample are listed, as sequenced in a study of PD-1 blockade in classical Hodgkin lymphoma. Clones were sequenced by immunoSEQ multiplex PCR, and TCRdb holds only the in-frame ones, with some missing. The sample has 50,000 to 75,000 clones, 80% to 90% seen once. Every patient was affected by relapse after autologous stem cell transplantation, while exposure to brentuximab vedotin was not uniform. This material consisted of peripheral blood mononuclear cells (PBMCs), taken at baseline. The receptors stem from a human donor with classical Hodgkin lymphoma.

V gene TRBV4-2 combines with J gene TRBJ2-5, with D tentatively TRBD1 (5 bases). The better agreement between TRBJ2-7 and the DNA end casts doubt on the J call. Germline CDR1 and CDR2: LGHNA and YNFKEQ. There are 11 residues in the CDR3. The CDR3 loop reads CASSVRDEQYF. For the CDR3, the DNA is TGTGCCAGCAGCGTCAGGGACGAGCAGTACTTC.

This chain connects TRBV7-9 to TRBJ1-1, with D hard to call. The ends were cut back, 6 bases at V and 4 bases at J, with 12 bases in the middle. The V gene's germline CDR1 is SEHNR and CDR2 FQNEAQ (reference sequence). The CDR3 length is 13 residues. The CDR3 is CASRGKVGTEAFF. In DNA form, the CDR3 reads TGTGCCAGCAGGGGGAAGGTTGGCACTGAAGCTTTCTTT.

The gene calls are TRBV5-6 and TRBJ2-7; D gene ambiguous. Trimming removed 1 base from V and 3 bases from J, with 14 bases in between. This CDR3 is built from 15 residues. The germline V gene has CDR1 SGHDT and CDR2 YYEEEE. CDR3 amino acids: CASSLLRQELYEQYF. Written as DNA, the CDR3 is TGTGCCAGCAGCTTGTTAAGGCAGGAGCTCTACGAGCAGTACTTC.

This clone came up once. The rearrangement joins TRBV6-6 to TRBJ1-6, with TRBD1 matching 10 bases. CDR3 length: 14 amino acids. Trimming took 8 bases from V and 10 from J; bases not matched to a gene: 8. From germline, CDR1 is MNHNY and CDR2 SVGAGI (reference sequence). The CDR3 protein is CASQTGTGESPLHF. The CDR3 coding sequence is TGTGCCAGCCAAACCGGGACAGGGGAATCACCCCTCCACTTT.

The genes are TRBV2 and TRBJ1-1; TRBD1 might be the D (5 bases). Trimming shortened V by 10 bases and J by 2 bases, and 14 bases separated the two germline ends. From germline, CDR1 is SNHLY and CDR2 FYNNEI. The CDR3 consists of 13 residues. The CDR3 loop reads CANPLRGNTEAFF. DNA of the CDR3: TGTGCCAACCCCTTAAGGGGCAACACTGAAGCTTTCTTT.